The 23 T cell receptor beta chains in this list originate from one sample, sequenced in a study of Ad26.COV2.S vaccination and SARS-CoV-2 variants. Indicated treatment: around 19 received Ad26.COV2.S at low or high dose, single or two shots; roughly five received placebo; per-sample allocation not given. At day 63 after the first vaccine or placebo injection, samples were drawn. Some clones are missing from TCRdb's copy, which holds only in-frame ones; the method was immunoSEQ multiplex PCR. The profile covers approximately 300,000 clones, with 86% appearing a single time and approximately 2% taken by the ten largest. Material: peripheral blood, obtained in a trial of Ad26.COV2.S vaccine versus placebo. The receptors were gathered from a person aged 18-60 years who received the Ad26.COV2.S COVID-19 vaccine or a placebo.

In nucleotides, the CDR3 is TGTGCCACCAGCAGAGTTTCCACTAGCGGCGGCCACAATGAGCAGTTCTTC. It codes for CATSRVSTSGGHNEQFF. V and J are TRBV15 and TRBJ2-1; 8 bases map to TRBD2. Germline V CDR1 and CDR2: LNHNV, YYDKDF (reference sequence). The CDR3 totals 17 residues. The V gene end was trimmed by 1 base and the J gene end by 5 bases; junction bases not matched to a gene: 10.

This clone was counted a single time. The chain carries TRBV5-4 and TRBJ2-1, with D perhaps assigned TRBD1 or TRBD2 (5 bases each). There are 17 residues in the CDR3. V dropped 0 bases and J dropped 9 bases, with 22 bases sitting between them. Per germline, CDR1 SGHNT and CDR2 YYREEE (reference sequence). Here the CDR3 DNA reads TGTGCCAGCAGCTTGGCCGCACATCAGGGACCTACAGCTGAGCAGTTCTTC. This codes for CASSLAAHQGPTAEQFF.

The rearrangement joins TRBV7-2 to TRBJ2-5; the D gene could be TRBD1 or TRBD2 (6 bases each). Germline V gene lookup returns CDR1 SGHTA and CDR2 FQGNSA. The CDR3 is made up of 15 amino acids. The V end lost 1 base, the J end lost 4 bases, and 13 bases lay between the germline ends. The CDR3 loop is CASSLEGGAGETQYF. The CDR3, as DNA: TGTGCCAGCAGCTTAGAGGGGGGAGCGGGAGAGACCCAGTACTTC.

This rearrangement joins TRBV29-1 to TRBJ1-1; perhaps TRBD1 as D (5 bases). V was shortened by 1 base and J by 4 bases, with 13 bases between the two germline ends. The CDR3 runs to 14 residues. Germline assignment: CDR1 SQVTM and CDR2 ANQGSEA. CDR3 in DNA: TGCAGCGTTGAAGGGGGGGGGAGCACCACTGAAGCTTTCTTT. Translation: CSVEGGGSTTEAFF.

The J gene is TRBJ1-3, the V gene TRBV5-1; D uncertain. Trimming took 0 bases from V and 3 from J, leaving 4 bases between them. This CDR3 region has 13 residues. Per germline, CDR1 SGHRS and CDR2 YFSETQ. This CDR3 is CASSLEGGNTIYF. For the CDR3, the DNA is TGCGCCAGCAGCTTGGAGGGTGGAAACACCATATATTTT.

The rearrangement uses TRBV18 and TRBJ2-7; D unclear. There are 14 residues in the CDR3. Trimming stripped 3 bases from V and 7 bases from J, with 16 bases between. The germline gives CDR1 KGHSH, CDR2 LQKENI. CDR3 in amino acids: CASSPYQSTWEQYF. The CDR3 DNA sequence: TGTGCCAGCTCACCCTACCAGTCTACGTGGGAGCAGTACTTC.

This chain joins TRBV9 and TRBJ1-2; 8 bases are shared with TRBD1. V shed 3 bases, J shed 1 base, and the junction held 11 bases outside the gene matches. CDR1 is SGDLS and CDR2 is YYNGEE in the germline V gene. This CDR3 region has 17 residues. The CDR3, as DNA: TGTGCCAGCAGCGCCCCGGCCGGACAGGGATTTAACTATGGCTACACCTTC. Translating it yields CASSAPAGQGFNYGYTF.

The V and J genes are TRBV2 and TRBJ2-1; D gene uncertain. The V gene lost 4 bases and the J gene lost 0 bases, with 7 bases spanning the gap. The CDR3 runs to 14 residues. Germline V gene lookup returns CDR1 SNHLY and CDR2 FYNNEI. The CDR3 loop reads CASSGQSSYNEQFF. Here the CDR3 DNA reads TGTGCCAGCAGTGGCCAGAGCTCCTACAATGAGCAGTTCTTC. The full variable domain, its missing parts supplied by reference TRBV2 and TRBJ2-1, is EPEVTQTPSHQVTQMGQEVILRCVPISNHLYFYWYRQILGQKVEFLVSFYNNEISEKSEIFDDQFSVERPDGSNFTLKIRSTKLEDSAMYFCASSGQSSYNEQFFGPGTRLTVL.

The rearrangement links TRBV5-4 to TRBJ2-5; 8 bases line up with TRBD2. Per germline, CDR1 SGHNT and CDR2 YYREEE (reference sequence). Unmatched junction bases numbered 2, after V lost 3 bases and J lost 1 base. The CDR3 covers 14 residues. The CDR3 here is CASSSGGFQETQYF. For the CDR3, the DNA is TGTGCCAGCAGCTCGGGGGGGTTCCAAGAGACCCAGTACTTC.

This chain joins TRBV7-2 and TRBJ1-2; D might be TRBD1 (5 bases). The CDR3 runs to 15 residues. Per germline, CDR1 SGHTA and CDR2 FQGNSA. The V end was cut by 1 base, the J end by 8 bases, with 17 bases between. CDR3: CASSLVVGGSVGYTF. The CDR3 DNA is TGTGCCAGCAGCTTAGTGGTGGGGGGATCGGTCGGCTACACCTTC. Variable domain in full (rest from reference TRBV7-2 and TRBJ1-2): GAGVSQSPSNKVTEKGKDVELRCDPISGHTALYWYRQSLGQGLEFLIYFQGNSAPDKSGLPSDRFSAERTGGSVSTLTIQRTQQEDSAVYLCASSLVVGGSVGYTFGSGTRLTVV.

The CDR3 nucleotides read TGTGCCAGCAGCTTGGTGGGGCCGCGAGGCGGGAATGAGCAGTTCTTC. This codes for CASSLVGPRGGNEQFF. The chain carries TRBV5-6 and TRBJ2-1, with D perhaps being TRBD1 or TRBD2 (5 bases each). The V and J ends lost 0 bases and 7 bases respectively, with 17 bases between them. This CDR3 comprises 16 residues. The germline CDR1 and CDR2 sequences are SGHDT and YYEEEE. Based on the CDR3 plus reference TRBV5-6 and TRBJ2-1, the full variable domain is DAGVTQSPTHLIKTRGQQVTLRCSPKSGHDTVSWYQQALGQGPQFIFQYYEEEERQRGNFPDRFSGHQFPNYSSELNVNALLLGDSALYLCASSLVGPRGGNEQFFGPGTRLTVL.

The CDR3 here is CATSRDRQRYGYTF. The CDR3 DNA reads TGTGCCACCAGCAGAGATCGACAGCGCTATGGCTACACCTTC. The chain joins TRBV15 to TRBJ1-2; TRBD1 is a possible D gene (5 bases). Trimming took 0 bases from V and 4 from J, leaving 9 bases between them. Germline CDR1 reads LNHNV; CDR2 reads YYDKDF (reference sequence). The CDR3 sequence is 14 residues long.

This clone was counted a single time. The chain links TRBV18 to TRBJ2-3; weak D call: TRBD1 (6 bases). Looked up from germline, CDR1 is KGHSH and CDR2 is LQKENI. This CDR3 is built from 13 residues. The V gene lost 5 bases and the J gene lost 5 bases, with 11 bases spanning the gap. CDR3 in amino acids: CASSINREDTQYF. CDR3 coding DNA: TGTGCCAGCTCAATCAACAGGGAAGATACGCAGTATTTT.

This rearrangement joins TRBV11-2 to TRBJ1-3, with D possibly TRBD1 on 5 matching bases. The V end lost 3 bases, the J end lost 2 bases, and 11 bases lay between the germline ends. The CDR3 is 15 amino acids. Germline loops: CDR1 SGHAT, CDR2 FQNNGV. The CDR3 reads CASSFSGTAGNTIYF. The CDR3 nucleotides are TGTGCCAGCAGCTTCTCCGGGACGGCTGGAAACACCATATATTTT.

The chain joins TRBV4-3 to TRBJ2-3, with D tentatively TRBD1 (6 bases). The CDR3 length is 15 residues. The germline gives CDR1 LGHNA, CDR2 YSLEER. V lost 4 bases to trimming and J lost 2 bases, with 13 bases between them. The CDR3 protein is CASSPRQAATDTQYF. DNA of the CDR3: TGCGCCAGCAGCCCTCGACAGGCTGCCACAGATACGCAGTATTTT.

The chain carries TRBV7-2 and TRBJ2-3, with TRBD2 identical over 13 bases. The CDR3 runs 15 residues. Germline CDR1 is SGHTA and CDR2 is FQGNSA. V shed 4 bases, J shed 6 bases, and the junction held 4 bases outside the gene matches. CDR3 residues: CASSSGTSGADTQYF. The DNA for the CDR3 is TGTGCCAGCAGCTCGGGGACTAGCGGGGCCGATACGCAGTATTTT.

This clone is a singleton in its sample. One end of the junction does not line up with germline, which may come from a read error. This chain connects TRBV2 to TRBJ2-7; no definite D call. The CDR3 has 12 residues. Per germline, CDR1 SNHLY and CDR2 FYNNEI. The CDR3 spells CASSASSSEQYF. The CDR3 region has the DNA TGTGCCAGCAGTGCCAGTTCCTCCGAGCAGTACTTC. The full variable domain, with the rest looked up from reference TRBV2 and TRBJ2-7, is EPEVTQTPSHQVTQMGQEVILRCVPISNHLYFYWYRQILGQKVEFLVSFYNNEISEKSEIFDDQFSVERPDGSNFTLKIRSTKLEDSAMYFCASSASSSEQYFGPGTRLTVT.

The chain has TRBV15 and TRBJ1-2; D not certain. Trimming removed 1 base from V and 7 bases from J, with 16 bases in between. CDR3 length equals 15 residues. The germline V gene encodes CDR1 LNHNV and CDR2 YYDKDF (reference sequence). CDR3 loop: CATSRGGRSLSGYTF. CDR3 DNA sequence: TGTGCCACCAGCAGAGGCGGAAGGAGTTTGAGTGGCTACACCTTC.

The chain couples TRBV7-9 to TRBJ1-1; D unclear. Germline CDR1 SEHNR, CDR2 FQNEAQ (reference sequence). V was clipped by 5 bases and J by 7 bases, with 8 bases between them. This CDR3 is 11 amino acids long. Here the CDR3 DNA reads TGTGCCAGCAGCACTGGACTTGAAGCTTTCTTT. Protein: CASSTGLEAFF.

The V call is TRBV29-1, the J call TRBJ1-2; possibly TRBD1 for D (6 bases). The V end was cut by 6 bases, the J end by 3 bases, with 11 bases between. The CDR3 is made up of 12 amino acids. Germline V gene lookup returns CDR1 SQVTM and CDR2 ANQGSEA. CDR3 amino acids: CSVLEGDYGYTF. The CDR3, as DNA: TGCAGCGTACTTGAGGGGGACTATGGCTACACCTTC.

The chain couples TRBV4-1 to TRBJ2-7, with D perhaps matching TRBD1 (5 bases). Trimming pared 2 bases from V and 0 bases from J, leaving 14 bases between. This CDR3 has 16 residues. Germline CDR1 MGHRA, CDR2 YSYEKL. The CDR3 protein is CASSQRWGRSSYEQYF. The DNA for the CDR3 is TGCGCCAGCAGCCAACGGTGGGGCAGGAGCTCCTACGAGCAGTACTTC.

V is TRBV6-2 or TRBV6-3 and J is TRBJ2-7, with 10 bases fitting TRBD1. CDR3 length: 16 amino acids. The V gene's germline CDR1 is MNHEY and CDR2 SVGEGT. J gave up 3 bases and V 0 bases, and 5 bases lay outside the gene matches. The CDR3 is CASSYSTGTGDYEQYF. DNA of the CDR3: TGTGCCAGCAGTTACTCAACCGGGACAGGGGACTACGAGCAGTACTTC.

CDR3 protein: CASSRQGYGYTF. In DNA, the CDR3 is TGTGCCAGCTCACGACAGGGATATGGCTACACCTTC. V gene TRBV18 combines with J gene TRBJ1-2, with TRBD1 identical over 7 bases. The CDR3 totals 12 residues. The V gene's germline CDR1 is KGHSH and CDR2 LQKENI. The V segment lost 4 bases and the J segment 5 bases; nucleotides outside the gene matches: 1.